Presented here are 28 T cell receptor beta chains from one specimen sequenced in a study of cytomegalovirus exposure and HLA in healthy donors. Sequencing was performed with immunoSEQ multiplex PCR; in TCRdb, only in-frame clones are kept and a portion is missing. Among some 210,000 clones listed, around 87% were seen once. The sequenced sample consisted of PBMCs. The receptors derive from a young woman in good health and CMV-seropositive.

The chain has TRBV29-1 and TRBJ2-7; possible D gene TRBD1, 6 bases. The CDR3 is 11 residues long. With 7 bases removed from V and 2 bases from J, the gap between germline ends came to 9 bases. Germline CDR1 SQVTM, CDR2 ANQGSEA. The CDR3 sequence: CSAGQTYEQYF. The DNA for the CDR3 is TGCAGCGCCGGACAGACCTACGAGCAGTACTTC.

V is TRBV9 and J is TRBJ1-3; D is uncertain. Germline CDR1 and CDR2: SGDLS and YYNGEE. V was pared by 0 bases and J by 0 bases, with 13 bases between. The CDR3 has 17 amino acids. The CDR3: CASSVDARLSSGNTIYF. CDR3 sequence (DNA): TGTGCCAGCAGCGTAGACGCCAGGTTAAGCTCTGGAAACACCATATATTTT. Filled out from reference TRBV9 and TRBJ1-3, the complete variable domain reads DSGVTQTPKHLITATGQRVTLRCSPRSGDLSVYWYQQSLDQGLQFLIQYYNGEERAKGNILERFSAQQFPDLHSELNLSSLELGDSALYFCASSVDARLSSGNTIYFGEGSWLTVV.

V usage is TRBV28 and J usage is TRBJ2-7, with 9 bases that match TRBD1. J was trimmed by 1 base and V by 7 bases; bases with no gene match: 8. This CDR3 has 15 residues. Germline lookup yields CDR1 MDHEN and CDR2 SYDVKM. CDR3 region: CASTLRDRVSYEQYF. The CDR3 region has the DNA TGTGCCAGCACACTACGGGACAGGGTGTCCTACGAGCAGTACTTC.

The chain recombines TRBV28 with TRBJ1-1, with TRBD1 matching over 10 bases. V was clipped by 4 bases and J by 4 bases; unmatched bases: 6. The CDR3 covers 15 residues. Per the germline V gene, CDR1 is MDHEN and CDR2 is SYDVKM. The CDR3 spells CASSSGGQGGTEAFF. As DNA, the CDR3 is TGTGCCAGCAGTTCGGGCGGACAGGGGGGCACTGAAGCTTTCTTT.

This clone was detected once. The gene calls are TRBV2 and TRBJ2-1; 14 positions agree with TRBD2. Unmatched junction bases numbered 1, after V lost 4 bases and J lost 5 bases. This CDR3 has 15 amino acids. Germline V gene lookup returns CDR1 SNHLY and CDR2 FYNNEI. The CDR3 region has the DNA TGTGCCAGCAGTGGGGGACTAGCGGGGGACAATGAGCAGTTCTTC. Translation gives CASSGGLAGDNEQFF. Filled out from reference TRBV2 and TRBJ2-1, the complete variable domain reads EPEVTQTPSHQVTQMGQEVILRCVPISNHLYFYWYRQILGQKVEFLVSFYNNEISEKSEIFDDQFSVERPDGSNFTLKIRSTKLEDSAMYFCASSGGLAGDNEQFFGPGTRLTVL.

The V call is TRBV6-5, the J call TRBJ1-3; unclear D gene. Germline CDR1 and CDR2: MNHEY and SVGAGI. This CDR3 has 16 residues. Trimming cost V 0 bases and J 7 bases, with 16 bases left between them. The CDR3 loop reads CASSYSRGLGVNTIYF. In DNA form, the CDR3 reads TGTGCCAGCAGTTACTCGCGGGGTTTGGGTGTGAACACCATATATTTT.

This clone was counted between two and nine times. The V call is TRBV18, the J call TRBJ1-2, with 7 bases that match TRBD1. Per the germline V gene, CDR1 is KGHSH and CDR2 is LQKENI. After removal of 0 bases from V and 8 bases from J, the junction contained 12 bases not matched to a gene. This CDR3 has 16 residues. DNA for the CDR3: TGTGCCAGCTCACCACCCTCTGTTACAGGGGCCCCCGGCTACACCTTC. Residues: CASSPPSVTGAPGYTF.

This clone was recorded a few times. The rearrangement joins TRBV19 to TRBJ1-5; TRBD1 might be the D (5 bases). This CDR3 has 15 amino acids. The germline V and J ends were trimmed by 6 bases and 0 bases, with 12 bases remaining between them. In germline, CDR1 is LNHDA, CDR2 SQIVND (reference sequence). CDR3 coding DNA: TGTGCCAGTAGCGGTCAGGGATATAGCAATCAGCCCCAGCATTTT. Encoded protein: CASSGQGYSNQPQHF. The full variable domain, completed using reference TRBV19 and TRBJ1-5, is DGGITQSPKYLFRKEGQNVTLSCEQNLNHDAMYWYRQDPGQGLRLIYYSQIVNDFQKGDIAEGYSVSREKKESFPLTVTSAQKNPTAFYLCASSGQGYSNQPQHFGDGTRLSIL.

The V and J genes are TRBV7-9 and TRBJ1-1, with a possible D match to TRBD1 (6 bases). This CDR3 comprises 14 residues. The ends were cut back, 4 bases at V and 1 base at J, with 10 bases in the middle. Germline V CDR1 and CDR2: SEHNR, FQNEAQ (reference sequence). The CDR3 nucleotides are TGTGCCAGCAGCTCGGGACACAGGAACACTGAAGCTTTCTTT. It encodes CASSSGHRNTEAFF.

The chain employs TRBV28 and TRBJ2-7; 7 positions match TRBD1. The CDR3 runs to 14 residues. V lost 5 bases and J lost 2; bases outside the gene matches: 6. Germline V CDR1 and CDR2: MDHEN, SYDVKM. CDR3 residues: CASSRWTGAYEQYF. The CDR3 DNA is TGTGCCAGCAGTCGATGGACAGGTGCCTACGAGCAGTACTTC.

The chain is built from TRBV7-8 and TRBJ2-2, with D unresolved. CDR3 length: 14 amino acids. The V end lost 2 bases, the J end lost 8 bases, and 12 bases lay between the germline ends. CDR1 is SGHVS, CDR2 FQNEAQ, per germline. The CDR3 here is CASSLMSANGELFF. Here the CDR3 DNA reads TGTGCCAGCAGCTTAATGTCAGCGAATGGGGAGCTGTTTTTT. Looking up the rest from reference TRBV7-8 and TRBJ2-2 gives the full variable domain: GAGVSQSPRYKVAKRGQDVALRCDPISGHVSLFWYQQALGQGPEFLTYFQNEAQLDKSGLPSDRFFAERPEGSVSTLKIQRTQQEDSAVYLCASSLMSANGELFFGEGSRLTVL.

The chain joins TRBV5-1 to TRBJ2-3; 7 bases map to TRBD2. Looked up from germline, CDR1 is SGHRS and CDR2 is YFSETQ. This CDR3 comprises 15 residues. The V gene end was trimmed by 3 bases and the J gene end by 2 bases; junction bases not matched to a gene: 6. The CDR3 here is CASSSGTINTDTQYF. CDR3 coding DNA: TGCGCCAGCAGCTCCGGGACTATAAACACAGATACGCAGTATTTT.

The rearrangement links TRBV2 to TRBJ2-1; 11 bases map to TRBD2. The CDR3 sequence is 16 residues long. The V gene's germline CDR1 is SNHLY and CDR2 FYNNEI. V shed 6 bases, J shed 8 bases, and the junction held 12 bases outside the gene matches. The CDR3 here is CASSTLAGVGEDEQFF. CDR3 nucleotide sequence: TGTGCCAGCAGCACACTAGCGGGAGTGGGAGAGGATGAGCAGTTCTTC.

V and J are TRBV13 and TRBJ2-3; D possibly corresponds to TRBD1 (6 bases). CDR1 is PRHDT and CDR2 is FYEKMQ in the germline V gene (reference sequence). V was shortened by 4 bases and J by 3 bases, with 14 bases between the two germline ends. This CDR3 comprises 15 residues. The CDR3 here is CASSSEVQGTDTQYF. The CDR3, as DNA: TGTGCCAGCAGCTCGGAGGTACAGGGTACAGATACGCAGTATTTT.

V and J are TRBV6-6 and TRBJ1-5; 9 positions agree with TRBD1. The CDR3 spans 14 residues. CDR1 and CDR2 (germline): MNHNY, SVGAGI (reference sequence). V trimming: 6 bases; J trimming: 7 bases; junction bases outside the gene matches: 7. The CDR3 loop reads CASSGGTGKQPQHF. The DNA of the CDR3 is TGTGCCAGCAGCGGTGGGACAGGGAAACAGCCCCAGCATTTT.

The chain uses TRBV12-5 and TRBJ2-1; no firm D call. The CDR3 is made up of 11 amino acids. CDR1 is LGHNT, CDR2 FRNRAP, per germline. The germline V and J ends were trimmed by 6 bases and 9 bases, with 9 bases remaining between them. The CDR3 DNA is TGTGCTAGTGGGCTATTTGGTGAGCAGTTCTTC. As protein: CASGLFGEQFF.

The chain links TRBV27 to TRBJ1-1; D not resolved. There are 14 residues in the CDR3. Trimming left V 8 bases short and J 4 bases short, with 17 bases between. CDR1 is MNHEY and CDR2 is SMNVEV in the germline V gene (reference sequence). The CDR3 DNA sequence: TGTGCCAGCTGTCCGGGAAGTTTAGGCACTGAAGCTTTCTTT. It is translated as CASCPGSLGTEAFF.

V and J are TRBV2 and TRBJ2-7; 11 nucleotides align to TRBD2. V shed 1 base and J 0 bases; nucleotides not matched to a gene: 5. This CDR3 region has 17 residues. Germline lookup yields CDR1 SNHLY and CDR2 FYNNEI. The CDR3: CASSEGASGRYSYEQYF. The DNA of the CDR3 is TGTGCCAGCAGTGAAGGGGCTAGCGGGAGGTACTCCTACGAGCAGTACTTC.

V usage is TRBV28 and J usage is TRBJ1-5, with D unclear. Deletions cut 7 bases from V and 0 bases from J, with 10 bases between. In germline, CDR1 is MDHEN, CDR2 SYDVKM. CDR3 length equals 14 residues. The CDR3 reads CASISVVSNQPQHF. In DNA form, the CDR3 reads TGTGCCAGCATTTCAGTGGTTAGCAATCAGCCCCAGCATTTT.

Only a few counts were recorded for this clone. The V and J genes are TRBV7-2 and TRBJ2-1, with 9 bases aligning to TRBD2. Losses at the gene ends were 5 bases for V and 9 bases for J; bases not matched to a gene: 11. Germline loops: CDR1 SGHTA, CDR2 FQGNSA. The CDR3 sequence is 15 residues long. This CDR3 is CASSPRGGREREQFF. CDR3 nucleotides: TGTGCCAGCAGCCCCCGCGGCGGGAGGGAACGTGAGCAGTTCTTC.

J is TRBJ1-1 and V is TRBV6-5, with 8 bases lining up with TRBD1. This CDR3 contains 13 residues. J lost 9 bases, V lost 6 bases, and 9 bases had no gene match. Germline CDR1 is MNHEY and CDR2 is SVGAGI. DNA for the CDR3: TGTGCCAGCAGGCGGGGACAGGTTTCCCAAGCTTTCTTT. It translates to CASRRGQVSQAFF.

This sequence joins TRBV5-1 and TRBJ2-1; 11 bases align to TRBD2. CDR3 length: 16 residues. V was clipped by 4 bases and J by 4 bases; unmatched bases: 7. The V gene's germline CDR1 is SGHRS and CDR2 YFSETQ. This CDR3 reads CASSLPGTSGYNEQFF. The CDR3 region has the DNA TGCGCCAGCAGCCTCCCCGGGACTAGCGGATACAATGAGCAGTTCTTC.

This clone turned up a few times. This chain links TRBV13 with TRBJ1-1, with D possibly TRBD1 on 6 matching bases. V lost 3 bases to trimming and J lost 5 bases, with 7 bases between them. The CDR3 sequence is 12 residues long. Looked up from germline, CDR1 is PRHDT and CDR2 is FYEKMQ (reference sequence). CDR3 in amino acids: CASSFQGTEAFF. The DNA of the CDR3 is TGTGCCAGCAGCTTTCAGGGGACTGAAGCTTTCTTT.

The sample holds one count of this clone. The gene calls are TRBV11-2 and TRBJ2-7; 10 bases are a match to TRBD2. Germline V gene sequence: CDR1 SGHAT, CDR2 FQNNGV. CDR3 size: 15 residues. V lost 8 bases and J lost 2; bases outside the gene matches: 9. CDR3 in DNA: TGTGCCAGCGGCAAACTAGCGGGATGGGCCTACGAGCAGTACTTC. It specifies CASGKLAGWAYEQYF.

The genes are TRBV27 and TRBJ2-3; the match to TRBD2 covers 8 bases. CDR1 and CDR2 (germline): MNHEY, SMNVEV (reference sequence). V trimming: 3 bases; J trimming: 5 bases; junction bases outside the gene matches: 16. CDR3 size: 18 residues. CDR3 region: CASSFLGAPAGVGDTQYF. In nucleotides, the CDR3 is TGTGCCAGCAGTTTTTTAGGGGCACCAGCGGGAGTAGGAGATACGCAGTATTTT.

The gene calls are TRBV9 and TRBJ1-2; D gene unclear. This CDR3 is built from 15 residues. Trimming stripped 4 bases from V and 4 bases from J, with 17 bases between. Germline values: CDR1 SGDLS, CDR2 YYNGEE. The CDR3 bases are TGTGCCAGCAGCCTCAAGAGCGGGGATACCTATGGCTACACCTTC. It translates to CASSLKSGDTYGYTF.

The V and J genes are TRBV5-1 and TRBJ2-1; 8 bases match TRBD2. CDR1 is SGHRS and CDR2 is YFSETQ in the germline V gene. Trimming took 5 bases from V and 4 from J; bases not matched to a gene: 8. The CDR3 contains 15 residues. CDR3 region: CASRLSLAVYNEQFF. DNA for the CDR3: TGCGCCAGCAGATTGTCACTAGCGGTATACAATGAGCAGTTCTTC.

CDR3 amino acids: CASSLLAGVGELFF. The CDR3 DNA reads TGTGCCAGCAGCTTACTAGCGGGAGTCGGGGAGCTGTTTTTT. The chain couples TRBV5-4 to TRBJ2-2; TRBD2 agrees at 11 bases. Germline V gene lookup returns CDR1 SGHNT and CDR2 YYREEE (reference sequence). CDR3 size: 14 residues. V lost 2 bases and J lost 7; bases outside the gene matches: 1.